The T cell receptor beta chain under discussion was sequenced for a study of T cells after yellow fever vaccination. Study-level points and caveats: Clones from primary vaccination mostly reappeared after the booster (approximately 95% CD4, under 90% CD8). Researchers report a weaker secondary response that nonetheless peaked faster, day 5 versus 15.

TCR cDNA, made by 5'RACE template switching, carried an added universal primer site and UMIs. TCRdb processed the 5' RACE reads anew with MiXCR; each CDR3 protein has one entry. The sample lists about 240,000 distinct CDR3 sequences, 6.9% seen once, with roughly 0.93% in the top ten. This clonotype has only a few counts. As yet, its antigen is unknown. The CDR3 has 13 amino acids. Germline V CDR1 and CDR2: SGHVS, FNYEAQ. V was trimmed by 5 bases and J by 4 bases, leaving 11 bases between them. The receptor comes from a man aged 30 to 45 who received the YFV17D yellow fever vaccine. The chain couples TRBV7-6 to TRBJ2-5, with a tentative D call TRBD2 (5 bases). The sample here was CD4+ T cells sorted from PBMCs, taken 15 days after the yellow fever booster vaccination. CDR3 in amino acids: CASSPERRETQYF. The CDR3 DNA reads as TGTGCCAGCAGCCCAGAGCGGAGAGAGACCCAGTACTTC.